This T cell receptor (beta chain) emerged from a study of cytotoxic CD8 clonotypes in ibrutinib-treated CLL. Study overall: Sample averages reached about 260,000 productive templates and over 85,000 productive rearrangements.

Profiling relied on immunoSEQ multiplex PCR, and the TCRdb table lists in-frame clones only, not all of them. The sample contains about 130,000 clones, approximately 80% of which appear only once. Germline V gene lookup returns CDR1 KGHSH and CDR2 LQKENI. V lost 4 bases to trimming and J lost 5 bases, with 17 bases between them. The CDR3 is 15 residues long. This chain links TRBV18 with TRBJ2-5; possible D gene TRBD2, 5 bases. Here the sequenced sample was PBMCs, taken after 12 months of ibrutinib treatment. The TCR originated in a human donor with chronic lymphocytic leukemia. The CDR3 DNA reads TGTGCCAGCTCACAGAGTAGAGGGTCGCTGGAGACCCAGTACTTC. Protein product: CASSQSRGSLETQYF.